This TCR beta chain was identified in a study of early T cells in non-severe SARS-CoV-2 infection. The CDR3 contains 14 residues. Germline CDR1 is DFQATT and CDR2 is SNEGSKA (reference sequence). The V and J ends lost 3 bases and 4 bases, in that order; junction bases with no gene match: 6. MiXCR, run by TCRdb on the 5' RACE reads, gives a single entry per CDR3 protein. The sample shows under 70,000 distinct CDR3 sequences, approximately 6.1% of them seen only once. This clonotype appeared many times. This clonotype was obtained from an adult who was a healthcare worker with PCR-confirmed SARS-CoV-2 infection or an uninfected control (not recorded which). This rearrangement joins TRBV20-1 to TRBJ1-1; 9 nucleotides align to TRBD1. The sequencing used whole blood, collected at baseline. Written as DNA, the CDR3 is TGCAGTGCTAGTCCGGGACAGGGATTCACTGAAGCTTTCTTT. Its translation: CSASPGQGFTEAFF.